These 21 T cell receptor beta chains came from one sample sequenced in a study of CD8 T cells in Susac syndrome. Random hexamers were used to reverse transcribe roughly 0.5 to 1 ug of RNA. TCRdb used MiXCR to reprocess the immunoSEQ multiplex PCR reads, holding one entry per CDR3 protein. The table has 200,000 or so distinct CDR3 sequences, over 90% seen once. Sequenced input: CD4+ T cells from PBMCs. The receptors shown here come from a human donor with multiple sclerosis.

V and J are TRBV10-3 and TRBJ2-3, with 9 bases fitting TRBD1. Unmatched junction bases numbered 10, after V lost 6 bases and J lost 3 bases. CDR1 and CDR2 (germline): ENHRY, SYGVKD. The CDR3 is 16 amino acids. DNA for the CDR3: TGTGCCATCAGCACTGGACAGGGGCTAAGAACAGATACGCAGTATTTT. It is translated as CAISTGQGLRTDTQYF.

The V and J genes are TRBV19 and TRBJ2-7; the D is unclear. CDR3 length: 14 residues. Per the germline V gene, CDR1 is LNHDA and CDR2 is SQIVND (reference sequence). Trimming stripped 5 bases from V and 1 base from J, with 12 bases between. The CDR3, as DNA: TGTGCCAGTAGTGCCTCGGCTGCGTCCTACGAGCAGTACTTC. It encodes CASSASAASYEQYF.

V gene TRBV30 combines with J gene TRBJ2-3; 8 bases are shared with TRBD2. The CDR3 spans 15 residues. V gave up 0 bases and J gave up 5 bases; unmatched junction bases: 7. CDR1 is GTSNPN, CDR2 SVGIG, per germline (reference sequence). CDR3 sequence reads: CAWSVIAGPQDTQYF. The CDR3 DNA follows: TGTGCCTGGAGTGTAATAGCGGGGCCCCAAGATACGCAGTATTTT.

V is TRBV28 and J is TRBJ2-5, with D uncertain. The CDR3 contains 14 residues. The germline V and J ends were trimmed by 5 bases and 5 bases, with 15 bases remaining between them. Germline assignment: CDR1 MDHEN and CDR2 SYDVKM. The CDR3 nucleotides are TGTGCCAGCAGTCCCGGCAGCCCGTGGGAGACCCAGTACTTC. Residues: CASSPGSPWETQYF. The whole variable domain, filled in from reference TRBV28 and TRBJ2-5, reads DVKVTQSSRYLVKRTGEKVFLECVQDMDHENMFWYRQDPGLGLRLIYFSYDVKMKEKGDIPEGYSVSREKKERFSLILESASTNQTSMYLCASSPGSPWETQYFGPGTRLLVL.

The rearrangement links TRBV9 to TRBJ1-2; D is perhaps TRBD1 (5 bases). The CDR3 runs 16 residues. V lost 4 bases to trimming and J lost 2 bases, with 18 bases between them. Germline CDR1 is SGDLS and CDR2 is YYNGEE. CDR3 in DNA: TGTGCCAGCAGCCCGCAACAGGAGCGAACAAACTATGGCTACACCTTC. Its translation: CASSPQQERTNYGYTF.

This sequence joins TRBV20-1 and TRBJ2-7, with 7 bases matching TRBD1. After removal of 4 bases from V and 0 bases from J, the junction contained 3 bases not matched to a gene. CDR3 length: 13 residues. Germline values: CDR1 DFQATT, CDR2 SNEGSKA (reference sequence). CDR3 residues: CSAMGQSSYEQYF. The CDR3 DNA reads TGCAGTGCTATGGGACAGAGCTCCTACGAGCAGTACTTC.

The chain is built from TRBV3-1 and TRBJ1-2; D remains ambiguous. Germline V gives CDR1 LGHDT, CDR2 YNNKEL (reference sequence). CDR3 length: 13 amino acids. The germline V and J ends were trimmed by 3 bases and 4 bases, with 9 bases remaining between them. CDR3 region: CASSQERLYGYTF. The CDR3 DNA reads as TGTGCCAGCAGCCAGGAGCGACTCTATGGCTACACCTTC.

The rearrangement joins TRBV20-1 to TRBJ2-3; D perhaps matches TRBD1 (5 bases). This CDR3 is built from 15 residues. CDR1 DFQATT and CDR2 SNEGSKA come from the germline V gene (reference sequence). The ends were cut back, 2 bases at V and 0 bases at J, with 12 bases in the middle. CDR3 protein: CSARRGGTSTDTQYF. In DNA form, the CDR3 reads TGCAGTGCTAGAAGGGGCGGTACTAGCACAGATACGCAGTATTTT.

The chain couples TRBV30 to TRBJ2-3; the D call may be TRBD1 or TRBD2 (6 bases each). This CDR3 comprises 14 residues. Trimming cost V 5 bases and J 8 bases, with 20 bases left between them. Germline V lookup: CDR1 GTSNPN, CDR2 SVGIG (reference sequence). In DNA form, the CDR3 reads TGTGCCTGGGCCTACCGGGGGCTTGGGTTTACGCAGTATTTT. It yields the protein CAWAYRGLGFTQYF. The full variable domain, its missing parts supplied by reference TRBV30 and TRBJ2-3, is SQTIHQWPATLVQPVGSPLSLECTVEGTSNPNLYWYRQAAGRGLQLLFYSVGIGQISSEVPQNLSASRPQDRQFILSSKKLLLSDSGFYLCAWAYRGLGFTQYFGPGTRLTVL.

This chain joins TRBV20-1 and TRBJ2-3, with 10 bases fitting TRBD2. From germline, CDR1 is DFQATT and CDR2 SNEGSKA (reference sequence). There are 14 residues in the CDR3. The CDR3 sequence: CRAPVAGGSDTQYF. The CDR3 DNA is TGCAGGGCGCCGGTAGCGGGGGGATCAGATACGCAGTATTTT.

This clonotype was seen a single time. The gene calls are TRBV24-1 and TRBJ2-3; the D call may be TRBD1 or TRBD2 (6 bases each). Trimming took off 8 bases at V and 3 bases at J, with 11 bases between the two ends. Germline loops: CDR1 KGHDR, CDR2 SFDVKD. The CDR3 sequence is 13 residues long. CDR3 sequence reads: CATKGGATDTQYF. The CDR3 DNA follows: TGTGCCACCAAGGGGGGAGCTACAGATACGCAGTATTTT.

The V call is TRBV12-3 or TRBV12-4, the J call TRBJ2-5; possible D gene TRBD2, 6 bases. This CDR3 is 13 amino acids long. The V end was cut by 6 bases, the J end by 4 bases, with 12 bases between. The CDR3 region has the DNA TGTGCCAGCAGGCGGGACTCCCGAGAGACCCAGTACTTC. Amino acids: CASRRDSRETQYF.

The CDR3 DNA is TGCAGTGCTAGAGATCCGAGAGGGCCGGGCGAGCAGTACTTC. Its protein product is CSARDPRGPGEQYF. V gene TRBV20-1 combines with J gene TRBJ2-7, with D perhaps matching TRBD2 (5 bases). This CDR3 contains 14 residues. Germline V CDR1 and CDR2: DFQATT, SNEGSKA (reference sequence). Trimming shortened V by 0 bases and J by 6 bases, and 15 bases separated the two germline ends.

The CDR3 protein is CSAAPGWALYEQYF. The CDR3 DNA sequence: TGCAGTGCTGCCCCAGGTTGGGCTCTCTACGAGCAGTACTTC. V gene TRBV20-1 combines with J gene TRBJ2-7; no reliable D call. The germline gives CDR1 DFQATT, CDR2 SNEGSKA (reference sequence). This CDR3 has 14 amino acids. V lost 5 bases and J lost 3, with 17 bases in between.

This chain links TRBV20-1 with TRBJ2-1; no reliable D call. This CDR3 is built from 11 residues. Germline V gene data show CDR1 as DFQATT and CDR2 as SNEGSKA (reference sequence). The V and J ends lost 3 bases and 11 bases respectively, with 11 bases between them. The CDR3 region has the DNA TGCAGTGCTAGGAGAGACGCCCAGCAGTTCTTC. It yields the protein CSARRDAQQFF.

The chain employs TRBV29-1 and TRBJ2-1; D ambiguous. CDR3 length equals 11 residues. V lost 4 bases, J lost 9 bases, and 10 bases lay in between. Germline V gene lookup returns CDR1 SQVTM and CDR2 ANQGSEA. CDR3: CSVAGVSEQFF. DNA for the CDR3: TGCAGCGTTGCCGGAGTTTCTGAGCAGTTCTTC.

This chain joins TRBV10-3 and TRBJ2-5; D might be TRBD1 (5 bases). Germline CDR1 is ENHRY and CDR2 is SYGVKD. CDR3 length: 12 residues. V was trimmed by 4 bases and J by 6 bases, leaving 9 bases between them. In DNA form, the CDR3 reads TGTGCCATCAGTGCAGGGCGGCAGACCCAGTACTTC. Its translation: CAISAGRQTQYF.

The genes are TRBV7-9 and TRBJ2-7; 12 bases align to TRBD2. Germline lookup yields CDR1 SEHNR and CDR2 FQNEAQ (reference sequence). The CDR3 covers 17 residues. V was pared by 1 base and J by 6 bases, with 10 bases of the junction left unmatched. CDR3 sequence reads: CASSLEELAGGPGEQYF. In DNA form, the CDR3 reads TGTGCCAGCAGCTTAGAGGAGCTAGCGGGAGGGCCTGGCGAGCAGTACTTC.

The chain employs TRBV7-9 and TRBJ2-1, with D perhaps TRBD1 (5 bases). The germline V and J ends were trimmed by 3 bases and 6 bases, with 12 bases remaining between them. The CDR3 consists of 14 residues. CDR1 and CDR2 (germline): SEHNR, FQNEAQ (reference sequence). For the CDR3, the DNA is TGTGCCAGCAGCTTCCGGGTTCAGGGCAATGAGCAGTTCTTC. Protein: CASSFRVQGNEQFF.

Here the CDR3 DNA reads TGCAGTGCTAGCATGTCGTCCCGGGGGGGGTATGGCTACACCTTC. This sequence encodes CSASMSSRGGYGYTF. This chain links TRBV20-1 with TRBJ1-2; D possibly corresponds to TRBD1 (5 bases). Trimming took 3 bases from V and 5 from J, leaving 19 bases between them. This CDR3 has 15 amino acids. Germline values: CDR1 DFQATT, CDR2 SNEGSKA (reference sequence).

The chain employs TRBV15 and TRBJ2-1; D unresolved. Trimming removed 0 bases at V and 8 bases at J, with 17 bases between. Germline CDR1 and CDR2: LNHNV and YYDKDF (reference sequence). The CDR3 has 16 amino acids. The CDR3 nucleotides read TGTGCCACCAGCAGAGATAACCGAGCCCGGATCGATGAGCAGTTCTTC. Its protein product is CATSRDNRARIDEQFF.